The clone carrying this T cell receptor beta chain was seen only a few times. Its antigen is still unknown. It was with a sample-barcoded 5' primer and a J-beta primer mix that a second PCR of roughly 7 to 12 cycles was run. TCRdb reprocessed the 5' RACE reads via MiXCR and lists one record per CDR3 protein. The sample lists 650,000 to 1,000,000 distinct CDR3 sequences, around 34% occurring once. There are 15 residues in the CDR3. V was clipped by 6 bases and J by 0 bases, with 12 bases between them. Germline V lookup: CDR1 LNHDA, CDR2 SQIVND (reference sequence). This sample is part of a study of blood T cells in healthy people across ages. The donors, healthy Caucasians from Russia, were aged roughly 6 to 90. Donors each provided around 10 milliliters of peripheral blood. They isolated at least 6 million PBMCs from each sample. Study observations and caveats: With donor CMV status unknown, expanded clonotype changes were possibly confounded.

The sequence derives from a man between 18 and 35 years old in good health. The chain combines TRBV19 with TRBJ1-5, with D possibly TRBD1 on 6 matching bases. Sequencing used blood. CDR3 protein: CASRAGTNSNQPQHF. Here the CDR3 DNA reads TGTGCCAGTAGGGCCGGGACAAATAGCAATCAGCCCCAGCATTTT.